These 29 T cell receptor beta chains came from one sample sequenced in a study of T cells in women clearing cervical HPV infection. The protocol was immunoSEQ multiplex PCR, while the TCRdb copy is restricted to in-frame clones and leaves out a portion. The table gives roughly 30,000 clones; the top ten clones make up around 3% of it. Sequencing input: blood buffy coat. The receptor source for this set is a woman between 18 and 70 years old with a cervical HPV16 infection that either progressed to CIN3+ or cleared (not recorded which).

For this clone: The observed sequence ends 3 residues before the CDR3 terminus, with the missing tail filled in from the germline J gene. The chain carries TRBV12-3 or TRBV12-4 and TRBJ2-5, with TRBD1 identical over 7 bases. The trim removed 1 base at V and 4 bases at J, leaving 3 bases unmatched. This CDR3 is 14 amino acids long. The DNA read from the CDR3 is TGTGCCAGCAGTTTAGGTACAGGGGCAGAGACC. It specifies CASSLGTGAET. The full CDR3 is CASSLGTGAETQYF.

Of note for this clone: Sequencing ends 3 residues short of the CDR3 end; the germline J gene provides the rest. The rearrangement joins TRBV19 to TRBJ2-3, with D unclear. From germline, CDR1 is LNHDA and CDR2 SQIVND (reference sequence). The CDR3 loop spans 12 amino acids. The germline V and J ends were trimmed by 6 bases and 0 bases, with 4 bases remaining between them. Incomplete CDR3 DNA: TGTGCCAGTAGCCCTAGCACAGATACG. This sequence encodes CASSPSTDT. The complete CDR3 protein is CASSPSTDTQYF.

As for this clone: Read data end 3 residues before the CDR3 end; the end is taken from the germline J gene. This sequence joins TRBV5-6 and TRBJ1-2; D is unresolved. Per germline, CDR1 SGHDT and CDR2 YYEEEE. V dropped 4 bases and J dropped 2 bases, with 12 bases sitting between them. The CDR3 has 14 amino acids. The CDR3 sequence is CASSILQANYGYTF. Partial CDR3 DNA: TGTGCCAGCAGCATCCTTCAGGCAAACTATGGC.

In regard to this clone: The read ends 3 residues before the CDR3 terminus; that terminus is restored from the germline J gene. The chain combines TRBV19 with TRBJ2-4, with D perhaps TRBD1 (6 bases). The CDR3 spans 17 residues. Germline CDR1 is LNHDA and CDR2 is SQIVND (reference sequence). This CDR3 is CASTRAGAESFNQPQYF. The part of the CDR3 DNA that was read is TGTGCCAGTACTAGGGCAGGGGCGGAGAGCTTCAATCAGCCT.

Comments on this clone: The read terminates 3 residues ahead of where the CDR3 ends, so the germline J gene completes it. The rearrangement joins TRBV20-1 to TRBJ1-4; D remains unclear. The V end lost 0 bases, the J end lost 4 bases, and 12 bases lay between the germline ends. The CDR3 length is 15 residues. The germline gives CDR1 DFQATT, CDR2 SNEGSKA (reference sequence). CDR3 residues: CSARDLGGINEKLFF. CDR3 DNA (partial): TGCAGTGCTAGAGATCTCGGCGGGATTAATGAAAAA.

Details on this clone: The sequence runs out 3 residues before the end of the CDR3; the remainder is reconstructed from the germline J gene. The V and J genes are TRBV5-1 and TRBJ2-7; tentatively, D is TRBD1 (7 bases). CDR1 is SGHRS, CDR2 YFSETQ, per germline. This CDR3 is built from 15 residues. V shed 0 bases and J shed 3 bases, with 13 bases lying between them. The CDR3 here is CASSLGAGGIYEQYF. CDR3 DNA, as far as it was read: TGCGCCAGCAGCTTGGGCGCAGGGGGGATCTACGAG.

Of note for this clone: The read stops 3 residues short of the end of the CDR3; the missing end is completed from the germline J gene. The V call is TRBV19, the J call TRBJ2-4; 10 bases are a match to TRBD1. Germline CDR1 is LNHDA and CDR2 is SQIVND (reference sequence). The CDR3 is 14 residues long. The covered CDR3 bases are TGTGCCAGTACCGACAGGGGGCTGGGACAGCCT. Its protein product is CASTDRGLGQP. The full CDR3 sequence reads CASTDRGLGQPQYF.

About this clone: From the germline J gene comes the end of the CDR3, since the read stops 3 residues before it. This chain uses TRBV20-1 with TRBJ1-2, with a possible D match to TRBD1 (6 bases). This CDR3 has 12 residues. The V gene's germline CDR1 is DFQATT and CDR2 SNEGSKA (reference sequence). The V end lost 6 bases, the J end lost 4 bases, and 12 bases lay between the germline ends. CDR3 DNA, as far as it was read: TGCAGTGCCATCCGGGACACCTATGGC. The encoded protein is CSAIRDTYG. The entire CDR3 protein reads CSAIRDTYGYTF.

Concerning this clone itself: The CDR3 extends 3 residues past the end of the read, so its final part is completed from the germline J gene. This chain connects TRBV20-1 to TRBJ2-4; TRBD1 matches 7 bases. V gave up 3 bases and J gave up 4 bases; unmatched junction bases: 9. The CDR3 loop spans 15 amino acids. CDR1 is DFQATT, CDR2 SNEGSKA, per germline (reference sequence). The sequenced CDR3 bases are TGCAGTGCTAGCGGTCTCAACAGGGGAAAAAACATT. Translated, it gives CSASGLNRGKNI. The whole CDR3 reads CSASGLNRGKNIQYF.

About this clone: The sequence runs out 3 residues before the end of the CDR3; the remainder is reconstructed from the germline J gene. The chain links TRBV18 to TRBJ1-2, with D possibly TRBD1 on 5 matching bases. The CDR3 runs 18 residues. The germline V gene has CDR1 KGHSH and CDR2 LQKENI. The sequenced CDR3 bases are TGTGCCAGCTCACCGTATCTCCAGGGATGGAGGAACGAAGATACC. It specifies CASSPYLQGWRNEDT. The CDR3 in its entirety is CASSPYLQGWRNEDTYTF.

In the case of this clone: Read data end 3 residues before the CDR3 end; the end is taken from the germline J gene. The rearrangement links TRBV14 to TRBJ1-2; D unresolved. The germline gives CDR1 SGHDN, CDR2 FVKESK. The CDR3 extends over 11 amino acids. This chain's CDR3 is CASGYLGGYTF. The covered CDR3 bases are TGTGCCAGCGGCTACCTAGGAGGC.

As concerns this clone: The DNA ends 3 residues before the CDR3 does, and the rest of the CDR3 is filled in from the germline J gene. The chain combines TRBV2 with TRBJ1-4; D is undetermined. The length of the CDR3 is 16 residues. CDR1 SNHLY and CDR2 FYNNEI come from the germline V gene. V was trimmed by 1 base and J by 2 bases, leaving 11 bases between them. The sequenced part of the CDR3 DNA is TGTGCCAGCAGTGAAGGGGCGGGCCTGACTAATGAAAAA. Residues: CASSEGAGLTNEK. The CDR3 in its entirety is CASSEGAGLTNEKLFF.

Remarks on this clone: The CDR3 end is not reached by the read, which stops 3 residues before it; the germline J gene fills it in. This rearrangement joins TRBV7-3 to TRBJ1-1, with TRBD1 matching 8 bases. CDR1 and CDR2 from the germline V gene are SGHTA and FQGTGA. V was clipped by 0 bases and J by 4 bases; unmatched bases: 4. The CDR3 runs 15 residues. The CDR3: CASSLTGQGGTEAFF. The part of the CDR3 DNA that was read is TGTGCCAGCAGCTTAACCGGACAGGGTGGCACTGAA.

The CDR3 region is CASSFSSYEQYF. The sequenced part of the CDR3 DNA is TGTGCCAGCAGTTTCAGCTCCTACGAG. V and J are TRBV27 and TRBJ2-7; D not resolved. The read ends 3 residues before the CDR3 terminus; that terminus is restored from the germline J gene. The CDR3 is 12 residues long. Germline CDR1 MNHEY, CDR2 SMNVEV (reference sequence). Trimming cost V 3 bases and J 0 bases, with 3 bases left between them.

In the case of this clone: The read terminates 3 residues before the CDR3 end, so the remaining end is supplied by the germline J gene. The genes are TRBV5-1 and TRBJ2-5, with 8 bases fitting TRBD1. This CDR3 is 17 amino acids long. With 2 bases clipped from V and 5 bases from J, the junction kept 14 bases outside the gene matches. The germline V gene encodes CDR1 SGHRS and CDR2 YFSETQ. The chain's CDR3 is CASSFGQGARNGETQYF. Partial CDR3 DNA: TGCGCCAGCAGCTTTGGGCAGGGGGCGAGGAACGGGGAGACC.

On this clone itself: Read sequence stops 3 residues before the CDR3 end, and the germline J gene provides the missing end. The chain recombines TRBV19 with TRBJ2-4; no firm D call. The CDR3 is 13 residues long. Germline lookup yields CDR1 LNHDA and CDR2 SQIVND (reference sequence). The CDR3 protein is CASSMAAAYGQYF. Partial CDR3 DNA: TGTGCCAGTAGTATGGCGGCAGCCTATGGT.

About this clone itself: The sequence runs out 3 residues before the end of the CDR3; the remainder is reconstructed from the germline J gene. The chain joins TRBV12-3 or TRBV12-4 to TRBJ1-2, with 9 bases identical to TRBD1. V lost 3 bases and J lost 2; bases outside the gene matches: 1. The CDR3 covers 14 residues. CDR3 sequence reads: CASSFTGGNYGYTF. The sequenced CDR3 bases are TGTGCCAGCAGTTTCACAGGGGGCAACTATGGC.

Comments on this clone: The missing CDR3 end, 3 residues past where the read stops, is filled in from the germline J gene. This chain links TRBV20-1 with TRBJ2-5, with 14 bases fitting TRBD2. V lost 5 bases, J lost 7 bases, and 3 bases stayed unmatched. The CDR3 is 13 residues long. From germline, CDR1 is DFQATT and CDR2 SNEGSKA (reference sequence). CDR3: CSAPTSGGGTQYF. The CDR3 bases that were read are TGCAGTGCTCCGACTAGCGGGGGGGGGACC.

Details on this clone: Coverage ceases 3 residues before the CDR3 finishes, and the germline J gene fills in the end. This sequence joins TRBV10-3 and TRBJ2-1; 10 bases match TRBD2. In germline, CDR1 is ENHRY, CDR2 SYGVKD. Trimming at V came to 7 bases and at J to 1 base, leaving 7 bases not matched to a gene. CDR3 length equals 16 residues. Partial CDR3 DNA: TGTGCCATCAAAGGGACTAGCGAGGGGTCCTACAATGAG. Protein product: CAIKGTSEGSYNE. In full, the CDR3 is CAIKGTSEGSYNEQFF.

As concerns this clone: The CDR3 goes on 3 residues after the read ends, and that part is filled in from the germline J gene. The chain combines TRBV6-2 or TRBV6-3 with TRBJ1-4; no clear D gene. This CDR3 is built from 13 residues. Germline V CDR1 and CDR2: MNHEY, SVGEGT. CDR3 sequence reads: CASSFTWPSPLFF. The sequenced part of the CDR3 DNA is TGTGCCAGCAGCTTCACATGGCCTTCACCA.

The CDR3 bases that were read are TGTGCCAGCAGAGGCGGGGGGGCGTTCACCGGGGAG. This sequence encodes CASRGGGAFTGE. The full-length CDR3 reads as CASRGGGAFTGELFF. The genes are TRBV27 and TRBJ2-2; 9 positions match TRBD2. The missing CDR3 end, 3 residues past where the read stops, is filled in from the germline J gene. The V and J ends lost 6 bases and 4 bases, in that order; junction bases with no gene match: 6. Germline lookup yields CDR1 MNHEY and CDR2 SMNVEV (reference sequence). The CDR3 runs 15 residues.

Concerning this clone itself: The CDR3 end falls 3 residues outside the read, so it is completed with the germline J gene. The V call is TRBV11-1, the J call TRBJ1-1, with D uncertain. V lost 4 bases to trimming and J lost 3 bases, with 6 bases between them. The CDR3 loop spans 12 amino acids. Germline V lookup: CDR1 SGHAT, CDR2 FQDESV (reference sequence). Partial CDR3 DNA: TGTGCCAGCAGCTCACATTACACTGAA. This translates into CASSSHYTE. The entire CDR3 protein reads CASSSHYTEAFF.

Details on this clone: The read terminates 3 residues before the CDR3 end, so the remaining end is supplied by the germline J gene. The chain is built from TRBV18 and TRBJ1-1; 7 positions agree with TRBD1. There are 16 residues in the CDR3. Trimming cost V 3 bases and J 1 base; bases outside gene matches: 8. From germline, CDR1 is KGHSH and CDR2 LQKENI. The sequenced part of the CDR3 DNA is TGTGCCAGCTCACCCCAAAGGGACAGATGGAACACTGAA. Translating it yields CASSPQRDRWNTE. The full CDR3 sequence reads CASSPQRDRWNTEAFF.

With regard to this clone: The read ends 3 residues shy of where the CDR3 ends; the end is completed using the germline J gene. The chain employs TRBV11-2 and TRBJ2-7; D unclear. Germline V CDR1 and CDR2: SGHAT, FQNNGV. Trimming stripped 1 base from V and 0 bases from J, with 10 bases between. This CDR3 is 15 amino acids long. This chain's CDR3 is CASSLGLSSSYEQYF. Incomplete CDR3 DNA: TGTGCCAGCAGCTTAGGACTGTCGAGCTCCTACGAG.

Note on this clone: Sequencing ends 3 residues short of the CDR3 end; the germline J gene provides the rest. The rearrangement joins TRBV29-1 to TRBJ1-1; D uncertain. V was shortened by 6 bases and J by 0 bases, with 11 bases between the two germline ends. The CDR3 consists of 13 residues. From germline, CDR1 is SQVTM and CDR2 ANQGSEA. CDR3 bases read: TGCAGCGTAGTACCGAGGTTGAACACTGAA. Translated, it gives CSVVPRLNTE. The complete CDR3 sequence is CSVVPRLNTEAFF. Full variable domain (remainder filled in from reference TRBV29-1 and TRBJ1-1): SAVISQKPSRDICQRGTSLTIQCQVDSQVTMMFWYRQQPGQSLTLIATANQGSEATYESGFVIDKFPISRPNLTFSTLTVSNMSPEDSSIYLCSVVPRLNTEAFFGQGTRLTVV.

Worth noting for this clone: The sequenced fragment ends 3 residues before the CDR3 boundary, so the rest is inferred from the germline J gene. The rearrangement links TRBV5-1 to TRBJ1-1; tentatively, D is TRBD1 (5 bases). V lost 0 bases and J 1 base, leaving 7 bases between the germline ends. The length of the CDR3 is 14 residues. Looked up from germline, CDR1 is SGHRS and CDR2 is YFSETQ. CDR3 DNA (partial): TGCGCCAGCAGCTTGGGGACATCGAACACTGAA. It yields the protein CASSLGTSNTE. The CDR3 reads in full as CASSLGTSNTEAFF. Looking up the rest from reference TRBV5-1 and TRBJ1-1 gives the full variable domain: KAGVTQTPRYLIKTRGQQVTLSCSPISGHRSVSWYQQTPGQGLQFLFEYFSETQRNKGNFPGRFSGRQFSNSRSEMNVSTLELGDSALYLCASSLGTSNTEAFFGQGTRLTVV.

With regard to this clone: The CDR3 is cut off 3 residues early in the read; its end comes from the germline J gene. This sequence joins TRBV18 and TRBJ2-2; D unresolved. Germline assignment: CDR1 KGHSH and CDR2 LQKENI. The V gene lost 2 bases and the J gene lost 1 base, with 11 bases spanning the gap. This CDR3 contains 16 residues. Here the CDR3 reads CASSPFDPGNTGELFF. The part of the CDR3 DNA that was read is TGTGCCAGCTCACCATTCGATCCAGGGAACACCGGGGAG.

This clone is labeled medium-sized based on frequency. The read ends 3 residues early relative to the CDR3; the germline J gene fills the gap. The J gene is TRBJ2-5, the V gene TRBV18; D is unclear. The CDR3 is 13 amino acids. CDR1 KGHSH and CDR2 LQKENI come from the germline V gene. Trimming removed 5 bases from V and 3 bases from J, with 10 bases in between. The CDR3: CASSKGREETQYF. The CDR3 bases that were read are TGTGCCAGCTCAAAGGGTCGAGAAGAGACC. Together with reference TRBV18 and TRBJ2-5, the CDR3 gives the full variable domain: NAGVMQNPRHLVRRRGQEARLRCSPMKGHSHVYWYRQLPEEGLKFMVYLQKENIIDESGMPKERFSAEFPKEGPSILRIQQVVRGDSAAYFCASSKGREETQYFGPGTRLLVL.

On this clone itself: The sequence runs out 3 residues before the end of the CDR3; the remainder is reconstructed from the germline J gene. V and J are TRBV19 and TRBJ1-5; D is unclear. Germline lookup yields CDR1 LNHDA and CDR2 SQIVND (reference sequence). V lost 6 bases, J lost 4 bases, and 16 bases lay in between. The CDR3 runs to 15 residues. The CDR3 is CASSEVGWANQPQHF. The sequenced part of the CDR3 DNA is TGTGCCAGTAGCGAGGTAGGGTGGGCGAATCAGCCC.